This T cell receptor (beta chain) emerged from a study of blood T cell repertoires in COVID-19. The repertoire was sequenced with immunoSEQ multiplex PCR; TCRdb's copy has only in-frame clones and lacks some. The sample lists around 300,000 clones, 89% occurring once. This clone was seen only once. The CDR3 has 16 residues. Germline lookup yields CDR1 MNHEY and CDR2 SMNVEV (reference sequence). V shed 3 bases and J 2 bases; nucleotides not matched to a gene: 10. V gene TRBV27 combines with J gene TRBJ2-7, with 7 bases identical to TRBD1. The receptor was isolated from a woman aged 35 to 49 who had recovered from COVID-19. The sample taken for sequencing was peripheral blood. CDR3 protein: CASSFLIDRVPYEQYF. The CDR3 DNA sequence: TGTGCCAGCAGTTTTCTTATAGACAGGGTTCCCTACGAGCAGTACTTC.